The present T cell receptor beta chain was sequenced within a study of T cells after yellow fever vaccination. Study-wide results and caveats: Across the CD4 and CD8 compartments, a small share of clonotypes was present in both. Reappearing after the booster were most of the clones from primary vaccination (almost 97% CD4, 88% CD8).

There are 16 residues in the CDR3. Germline V CDR1 and CDR2: LNHDA, SQIVND (reference sequence). V gave up 7 bases and J gave up 0 bases, with 16 bases separating them. A process of 5'RACE template switching, which added a universal primer site and UMIs, was used to make TCR cDNA. TCRdb re-called the 5' RACE reads with MiXCR, one entry per CDR3 protein. The sample records approximately 300,000 distinct CDR3 sequences, 6.8% being singletons. This clonotype was detected ten times or more. The antigen remains unidentified. Sequenced here: PBMCs, sampled about 49 days after the first yellow fever vaccination. The sequence was collected from a young man who received the YFV17D yellow fever vaccine. This rearrangement joins TRBV19 to TRBJ2-1; D gene unclear. Written as DNA, the CDR3 is TGTGCCAGTAATAATAATCTCGGCGGCTCCTACAATGAGCAGTTCTTC. This encodes CASNNNLGGSYNEQFF.